The rows below give T cell receptor beta chains drawn from one sample of a study of radiation and T cells in renal cell carcinoma. Only in-frame clones appear in the TCRdb table, and some are missing; sequencing was by immunoSEQ multiplex PCR. The sample consists of some 150,000 clones, about 87% of them appearing once. Sequences were derived from blood, sampled from a patient whose treatment included radiotherapy and nephrectomy. The receptors originated from a woman aged 45 to 65 with renal cell carcinoma. The CDR3 runs from the conserved cysteine through the conserved F or W. Each record gives: J gene, D gene, clone size, V gene, CDR3 DNA, CDR3 protein. D genes are given only for firm matches. The size field is filled for only some rows; it gives once, few, many or a size class.

>TRBJ2-1|NA|NA|TRBV5-4
TGTGCCAGCAGTAACGGACAGCTGCAGGGGCAGTTCTTC
CASSNGQLQGQFF
>TRBJ2-1|TRBD1|once|TRBV5-1
TGCGCCAGCAGCTCGGGACAGTCTCTGGATGAGCAGTTCTTC
CASSSGQSLDEQFF
>TRBJ1-5|TRBD1|NA|TRBV6-1
TGTGCCAGCTCAGGACAGGAAAATCAGCCCCAGCATTTT
CASSGQENQPQHF
>TRBJ1-1|NA|NA|TRBV14
TGTGCCAGCAGCGCACAGGTAATGAACACTGAAGCTTTCTTT
CASSAQVMNTEAFF
>TRBJ2-7|TRBD1|once|TRBV19
TGTGCCAGTAGCCAGACAGGGCGGCGGGAGCAGTACTTC
CASSQTGRREQYF
>TRBJ1-6|TRBD1|NA|TRBV7-6
TGTGCCAGCAGCCCCCAGACAGGGACCTTTAATTCACCCCTCCACTTT
CASSPQTGTFNSPLHF
>TRBJ2-1|TRBD2|NA|TRBV6-6
TGTGCCAGCAGCTATGGACTAGCTGGCAATGAGCAGTTCTTC
CASSYGLAGNEQFF
>TRBJ1-1|NA|NA|TRBV30
TGTGCCTGGAGCGACGAGGATACCACTGAAGCTTTCTTT
CAWSDEDTTEAFF
>TRBJ2-6|NA|NA|TRBV5-6
TGTGCCTGTAGATCCAGCAGGGAGGCCAACGTCCTGACTTTC
CACRSSREANVLTF
>TRBJ1-2|NA|NA|TRBV6-5
TGTGCCAGCAGTTACGGCGGCAGGGGAGATGGCTACACCTTC
CASSYGGRGDGYTF
>TRBJ1-6|NA|NA|TRBV7-2
TGTGCCAGCAGCTTAGTATATAATTCACCCCTCCACTTT
CASSLVYNSPLHF
>TRBJ2-3|NA|NA|TRBV7-9
TGTGCCAGCAGCGACAGAGATTACCTCTTCACAGATACGCAGTATTTT
CASSDRDYLFTDTQYF
>TRBJ2-1|NA|NA|TRBV19
TGTGCCAGTAGTATGACTAACAATGAGCAGTTCTTC
CASSMTNNEQFF
>TRBJ2-1|TRBD1|NA|TRBV5-1
TGCGCCAGCAGCTTGGCGTCGGGACAGGGGTTCAAGCAGTTCTTC
CASSLASGQGFKQFF
>TRBJ1-1|NA|NA|TRBV11-2
TGTGCCAGCAGGTCAACGACTGAAGCTTTCTTT
CASRSTTEAFF
>TRBJ2-2|TRBD1|NA|TRBV5-6
TGTGCCAGCAGCTATCCACAGGGGGCCGGGGACACCGGGGAGCTGTTTTTT
CASSYPQGAGDTGELFF
>TRBJ2-5|NA|NA|TRBV28
TGTGCCGAGACTGGGGACAGCGGGGAGACCCAGTACTTC
CAETGDSGETQYF
>TRBJ2-1|TRBD1|NA|TRBV4-2
TGTGCCAGCAGCCAGAGACAGGGTAGCTCCTACAATGAGCAGTTCTTC
CASSQRQGSSYNEQFF
>TRBJ1-6|NA|NA|TRBV6-5
TGTGCCAGCAGTTACTCGTCGGCATTCTATAATTCACCCCTCCACTTT
CASSYSSAFYNSPLHF
>TRBJ2-1|TRBD1|NA|TRBV11-3
TGTGCCAGCAGCCTCGGGACAGTATACAATGAGCAGTTCTTC
CASSLGTVYNEQFF
>TRBJ1-2|NA|once|TRBV6-6
TGTGCCAGCATCCCCGCGGGGAGCTATGGCTACACCTTC
CASIPAGSYGYTF
>TRBJ1-5|NA|NA|TRBV9
TGTGCCAGCAGCGTAGACAGTTCCCCAAATCAGCCCCAGCATTTT
CASSVDSSPNQPQHF
>TRBJ2-3|TRBD2|NA|TRBV7-2
TGTGCCAGCAGCTGGGCGGGGGGGCCCCCAGATACGCAGTATTTT
CASSWAGGPPDTQYF
>TRBJ2-7|NA|NA|TRBV5-1
TGCGCCAGCAGCTTGGTGGAAGCCGGGCTCGAGCAGTACTTC
CASSLVEAGLEQYF
>TRBJ1-6|NA|NA|TRBV7-8
TGTGCCAGCAGCTTATCCCTACAGGGAAGGCCCCTCCACTTT
CASSLSLQGRPLHF
>TRBJ1-4|NA|NA|TRBV6-1
TGTGCCAGTCGGGCAACTAATGAAAAACTGTTTTTT
CASRATNEKLFF
>TRBJ1-6|NA|few|TRBV7-9
TGTGCCAGCAGCCCCATGGACCAGACGGGCTTTTCACCCCTCCACTTT
CASSPMDQTGFSPLHF
>TRBJ1-1|NA|once|TRBV7-8
TGTGCCAGCAGCACACAAGGACAGAGGGGCACTGAAGCTTTCTTT
CASSTQGQRGTEAFF
>TRBJ1-2|NA|NA|TRBV7-9
TGTGCCAGCAGCTCACCCGCAAGATTCCGCGGCTACACCTTC
CASSSPARFRGYTF
>TRBJ2-5|NA|NA|TRBV5-1
TGCGCCAGCAGCCCAAAACAAGAGACCCAGTACTTC
CASSPKQETQYF